This T cell receptor (beta chain) comes out of a study of T cell repertoires in cytomegalovirus infection (dated by TCRdb to between 2018 and 2021). In terms of the full investigation: The peptide stimulations were aimed at well-studied HLA-B-restricted epitopes as well as recently identified HLA-C-restricted CMV epitopes, whose presentation resists viral immunomodulation. Because public TCR beta signatures pointed to carriage of CMV infection together with the matching HLA type, the HLA type of each donor mattered for the analysis. General findings and caveats noted by the study authors: The ex vivo response was dominated by HLA-C-restricted CMV-specific TCR beta clonotypes, which also provided the single most frequent clonotype in two of eight donors. In both this cohort and an independent roughly 360-donor cohort, the cumulative frequency of public TCR beta family members distinguished carriers of CMV infection plus the relevant HLA type.

Interpreted using the paper, the treatment or condition label stands for: in vitro stimulation with specific CMV peptide epitopes to enrich CMV-specific T cells. The data were produced on an Illumina HiSeq 1500. The public sequencing data were trimmed at Q25 with fastp and processed into clonotypes with MiXCR by TCRdb, which kept only in-frame beta chains. Rows with a matching CDR3 protein are joined into one entry that keeps the most common DNA and genes. In this sample the table shows roughly 920,000 distinct CDR3 sequences, approximately 32% of which occur a single time. Of the sample, around 15% is held by the ten largest clones. Concerning this clonotype itself: Which antigen it targets is not known. No qualities accompany the bases; no much larger clone lies one base away.

The TCR sequence derives from a human donor in good health (CMV status not recorded). Some clones in this sample may be carry-over from other donors' samples. This material consisted of cultured CD8+ T cells from PBMCs, taken from culture after CMV antigen stimulation.

The CDR3 protein: CASSYPRGDEQFF. The DNA reads TGTGCCAGCAGTTACCCTCGTGGGGATGAGCAGTTCTTC. Rearrangement joined TRBV7-8 to TRBJ2-1; no D gene call is confident. From cysteine to phenylalanine, the CDR3 is 13 amino acids long. This entry keeps only the CDR3 DNA: 39 bases, framed from base 1. The germline V gene gives CDR1 as SGHVS and CDR2 as FQNEAQ. The V end loses 6 bases and the J end loses 8 bases, and a stretch of 14 bases separates them.